The 21 T cell receptor beta chains reported below all come from one sample, sequenced in a study of identical twins. TCRdb independently ran MiXCR on the 5' RACE reads; one entry per CDR3 protein. The sample contains hundreds of thousands of distinct CDR3 sequences, approximately 9% of which appear only once. These data also featured in a second study, about yellow fever vaccine responses in identical twins.

The sample taken for sequencing was PBMCs. The receptors originated from a woman between 18 and 30 years old in good health.

This clonotype was counted ten times or more. The genes are TRBV12-3 or TRBV12-4 and TRBJ2-2, with unresolved D. V gave up 11 bases and J gave up 0 bases, with 13 bases separating them. The CDR3 covers 14 residues. The CDR3, as DNA: TGTGCCGGTGGCGAGCAGACGAACACCGGGGAGCTGTTTTTT. Protein product: CAGGEQTNTGELFF.

This clonotype was counted ten times or more. The chain is built from TRBV3-1 and TRBJ2-3; unclear D gene. CDR1 is LGHDT, CDR2 YNNKEL, per germline (reference sequence). This CDR3 spans 14 amino acids. V was shortened by 0 bases and J by 3 bases, with 7 bases between the two germline ends. The CDR3 reads CASSQDARTDTQYF. In nucleotides, the CDR3 is TGTGCCAGCAGCCAAGACGCCAGAACAGATACGCAGTATTTT.

This clonotype was counted many times. V is TRBV7-2 and J is TRBJ2-5; D is possibly TRBD2 (6 bases). Trimming left V 2 bases short and J 4 bases short, with 8 bases between. The germline CDR1 and CDR2 sequences are SGHTA and FQGNSA. The CDR3 spans 13 residues. CDR3 nucleotide sequence: TGTGCCAGCAGCTTAAAGCGGGTAGAGACCCAGTACTTC. Protein sequence: CASSLKRVETQYF.

A few counts support this clonotype. The chain uses TRBV14 and TRBJ1-1; D not resolved. The CDR3 totals 11 residues. V gave up 0 bases and J gave up 11 bases, with 7 bases separating them. CDR1 is SGHDN, CDR2 FVKESK, per germline. CDR3 DNA: TGTGCCAGCAGCCAAGATAGGTGGGCTTTCTTT. Protein sequence: CASSQDRWAFF.

This clonotype was seen only a few times. V and J are TRBV7-8 and TRBJ1-2; D may be TRBD1 (6 bases). The CDR3 is 19 amino acids. CDR1 and CDR2 from the germline V gene are SGHVS and FQNEAQ. The V gene lost 0 bases and the J gene lost 7 bases, with 27 bases spanning the gap. CDR3 coding DNA: TGTGCCAGCAGCTTAGCGGGGGCGGCAGGGGCAATTAACAGCTTTGGCTACACCTTC. It yields the protein CASSLAGAAGAINSFGYTF.

The V call is TRBV6-5, the J call TRBJ2-3; the D gene could be TRBD1 or TRBD2 (6 bases each). Trimming left V 7 bases short and J 9 bases short, with 14 bases between. Germline V gives CDR1 MNHEY, CDR2 SVGAGI. The length of the CDR3 is 12 residues. The CDR3: CASTPRGGTQYF. For the CDR3, the DNA is TGTGCCAGCACTCCCAGGGGAGGCACGCAGTATTTT.

The chain has TRBV15 and TRBJ2-7; 11 bases line up with TRBD2. The CDR3 contains 16 residues. With 8 bases clipped from V and 0 bases from J, the junction kept 9 bases outside the gene matches. The V gene's germline CDR1 is LNHNV and CDR2 YYDKDF (reference sequence). CDR3 in DNA: TGTGCCACCTCTACGCGACTAGCGGGAAACTCCTACGAGCAGTACTTC. It translates to CATSTRLAGNSYEQYF.

V is TRBV12-3 or TRBV12-4 and J is TRBJ2-5, with 10 bases that match TRBD1. This CDR3 has 14 residues. V trimming: 5 bases; J trimming: 5 bases; junction bases outside the gene matches: 5. CDR3 bases: TGTGCCAGCAGTCAGACAGGGGGCGTGGAGACCCAGTACTTC. This sequence encodes CASSQTGGVETQYF.

This clonotype appeared a few times. The chain uses TRBV9 and TRBJ2-2; 7 bases match TRBD1. The CDR3 is 17 residues long. Germline V gives CDR1 SGDLS, CDR2 YYNGEE. The V segment lost 3 bases and the J segment 0 bases; nucleotides outside the gene matches: 8. Written as DNA, the CDR3 is TGTGCCAGCAGCGACCCGACAGGGCAACCGAACACCGGGGAGCTGTTTTTT. Its protein product is CASSDPTGQPNTGELFF.

The sample holds a few counts of this clonotype. The chain employs TRBV7-3 and TRBJ2-5; 7 bases align to TRBD2. The germline V gene has CDR1 SGHTA and CDR2 FQGTGA. J gave up 2 bases and V 6 bases, and 9 bases lay outside the gene matches. The CDR3 is 15 amino acids. CDR3 protein: CASSLSAGEQETQYF. As DNA, the CDR3 is TGTGCCAGCAGTCTAAGCGCGGGGGAGCAAGAGACCCAGTACTTC.

The chain recombines TRBV7-2 with TRBJ2-5; D call uncertain. Germline CDR1 and CDR2: SGHTA and FQGNSA. This CDR3 is 15 amino acids long. Trimming cost V 4 bases and J 5 bases, with 17 bases left between them. CDR3 amino acids: CASSSPPLTGETQYF. CDR3 nucleotides: TGTGCCAGCAGCTCTCCCCCATTAACCGGGGAGACCCAGTACTTC.

The CDR3 nucleotides read TGTGCCAGCTCACCAGCCAGTACCTACGAGCAGTACTTC. Its translation is CASSPASTYEQYF. The J gene is TRBJ2-7, the V gene TRBV18; no definite D call. CDR1 KGHSH and CDR2 LQKENI come from the germline V gene. CDR3 length: 13 amino acids. V dropped 2 bases and J dropped 2 bases, with 7 bases sitting between them.

This clonotype appeared a few times. This chain connects TRBV28 to TRBJ1-2, with TRBD1 as a possible D gene (5 bases). CDR1 MDHEN and CDR2 SYDVKM come from the germline V gene. The CDR3 is made up of 14 amino acids. Deletions cut 6 bases from V and 2 bases from J, with 13 bases between. The CDR3 DNA reads as TGTGCCAGCAGCTCCCTAGGGACCAACTATGGCTACACCTTC. This translates into CASSSLGTNYGYTF.

This clonotype was seen more than once but under ten times. The gene calls are TRBV2 and TRBJ1-5; the D is unclear. Trimming took 8 bases from V and 3 from J, leaving 11 bases between them. Looked up from germline, CDR1 is SNHLY and CDR2 is FYNNEI. The CDR3 contains 13 residues. The CDR3 sequence is CASFREINQPQHF. In nucleotides, the CDR3 is TGTGCCAGCTTCCGGGAGATCAATCAGCCCCAGCATTTT.

This chain connects TRBV29-1 to TRBJ2-2, with D perhaps TRBD1 or TRBD2 (5 bases each). Between the trimmed V and J ends, which lost 3 bases and 6 bases, there was a span of 11 bases. This CDR3 comprises 13 residues. Germline V lookup: CDR1 SQVTM, CDR2 ANQGSEA. The chain's CDR3 is CSVESGAPGELFF. DNA for the CDR3: TGCAGCGTTGAGTCCGGGGCCCCCGGGGAGCTGTTTTTT.

This chain joins TRBV5-1 and TRBJ2-5; D possibly matches TRBD1 or TRBD2 (6 bases each). The germline V and J ends were trimmed by 4 bases and 5 bases, with 18 bases remaining between them. This CDR3 comprises 15 residues. Germline assignment: CDR1 SGHRS and CDR2 YFSETQ. In nucleotides, the CDR3 is TGCGCCAGCAGCCAATCCGGGGGCTTCGGTGAGACCCAGTACTTC. This translates into CASSQSGGFGETQYF. Looking up the rest from reference TRBV5-1 and TRBJ2-5 gives the full variable domain: KAGVTQTPRYLIKTRGQQVTLSCSPISGHRSVSWYQQTPGQGLQFLFEYFSETQRNKGNFPGRFSGRQFSNSRSEMNVSTLELGDSALYLCASSQSGGFGETQYFGPGTRLLVL.

The gene calls are TRBV7-9 and TRBJ2-6, with D hard to call. Trimming took 6 bases from V and 0 from J, leaving 12 bases between them. The CDR3 runs 16 residues. In germline, CDR1 is SEHNR, CDR2 FQNEAQ (reference sequence). The CDR3 coding sequence is TGTGCCAGCAGAGGGTCGGGTCCCTCTGGGGCCAACGTCCTGACTTTC. Protein sequence: CASRGSGPSGANVLTF.

The rearrangement joins TRBV27 to TRBJ2-2; 11 bases are shared with TRBD2. The CDR3 spans 16 residues. Germline trimming cut 6 bases from V and 6 bases from J; bases unmatched to any gene: 9. Germline CDR1 is MNHEY and CDR2 is SMNVEV (reference sequence). Here the CDR3 DNA reads TGTGCCAGCAGATCCCTAGCGGGAGGACCCCCCGGGGAGCTGTTTTTT. Encoded protein: CASRSLAGGPPGELFF.

The J gene is TRBJ2-5, the V gene TRBV20-1; 13 bases are shared with TRBD2. The CDR3 runs to 18 residues. After removal of 6 bases from V and 4 bases from J, the junction contained 17 bases not matched to a gene. Germline V gene lookup returns CDR1 DFQATT and CDR2 SNEGSKA (reference sequence). CDR3 loop: CSAMGLAGRSAKGETQYF. In DNA, the CDR3 is TGCAGTGCCATGGGACTAGCGGGGAGATCCGCAAAGGGAGAGACCCAGTACTTC.

V usage is TRBV6-5 and J usage is TRBJ1-2; D gene ambiguous. Germline V CDR1 and CDR2: MNHEY, SVGAGI. The length of the CDR3 is 14 residues. Trimming took 0 bases from V and 4 from J, leaving 9 bases between them. The DNA for the CDR3 is TGTGCCAGCAGTTACTCGCGGGAGGGCTATGGCTACACCTTC. Amino acids: CASSYSREGYGYTF.

The chain links TRBV7-9 to TRBJ2-1; 8 bases are shared with TRBD2. The CDR3 covers 14 residues. Germline V gene sequence: CDR1 SEHNR, CDR2 FQNEAQ (reference sequence). J lost 7 bases, V lost 10 bases, and 12 bases had no gene match. This CDR3 is CATPGGARLNEQFF. The CDR3 DNA reads TGTGCCACCCCGGGGGGGGCGCGATTGAATGAGCAGTTCTTC.